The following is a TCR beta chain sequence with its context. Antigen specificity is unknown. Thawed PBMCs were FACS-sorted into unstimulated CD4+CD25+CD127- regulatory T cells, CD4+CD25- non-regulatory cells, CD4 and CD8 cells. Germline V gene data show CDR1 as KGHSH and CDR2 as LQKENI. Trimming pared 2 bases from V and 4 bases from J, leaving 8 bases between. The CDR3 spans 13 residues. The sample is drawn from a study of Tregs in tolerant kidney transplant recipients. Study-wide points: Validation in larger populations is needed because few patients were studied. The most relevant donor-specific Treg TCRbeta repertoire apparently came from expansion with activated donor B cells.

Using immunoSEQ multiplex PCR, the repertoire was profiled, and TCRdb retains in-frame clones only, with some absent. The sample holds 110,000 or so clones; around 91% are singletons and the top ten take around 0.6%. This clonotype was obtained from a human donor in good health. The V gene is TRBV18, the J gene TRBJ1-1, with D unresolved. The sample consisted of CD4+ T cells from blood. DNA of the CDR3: TGTGCCAGCTCACCAGCCGGGTTCACTGAAGCTTTCTTT. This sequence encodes CASSPAGFTEAFF.